The clone carrying this T cell receptor (beta chain) was found a few times. Its target is not known. This sample stems from a study of blood T cells in healthy people across ages. Germline assignment: CDR1 SQVTM and CDR2 ANQGSEA. Unmatched junction bases numbered 14, after V lost 7 bases and J lost 6 bases. The CDR3 has 14 residues. Sample-barcoded 5' priming and a J-beta primer mix drove a second PCR of about 6 to 12 cycles. TCRdb independently ran MiXCR on the 5' RACE reads; one entry per CDR3 protein. The sample includes 1,300,000 or so distinct CDR3 sequences, approximately 60% of them seen just once. The study's findings and limits: Unsorted PBMC material precluded a definitive naive versus antigen-experienced comparison. Age showed a roughly linear inverse relationship with TCR beta diversity per million T cells.

Sequencing was done on a sample of blood. The sequence was collected from a man aged 18 to 35 in good health. This chain connects TRBV29-1 to TRBJ1-1, with TRBD1 matching 7 bases. CDR3 residues: CSALGGQGVAEAFF. CDR3 coding DNA: TGCAGCGCCCTGGGGGGGCAGGGGGTCGCTGAAGCTTTCTTT.